These 28 T cell receptor beta chains were all obtained from the same sample, sequenced in a study of T cell responses to AZD1222 COVID-19 vaccine. Method: immunoSEQ multiplex PCR; TCRdb's copy keeps in-frame clones and lacks some. The sample contains over 100,000 clones, 86% of which appear only once. The sample was peripheral blood, taken on day 0 of AZD1222 vaccination. The receptor set was obtained from an adult in good health.

This sequence joins TRBV6-5 and TRBJ2-3; D ambiguous. The V and J ends lost 5 bases and 4 bases respectively, with 13 bases between them. The germline gives CDR1 MNHEY, CDR2 SVGAGI. This CDR3 is 14 amino acids long. As DNA, the CDR3 is TGTGCCAGCAGTCCGCTTAGAGGATCAGATACGCAGTATTTT. Its translation: CASSPLRGSDTQYF.

This chain links TRBV7-6 with TRBJ1-5, with D unresolved. Germline values: CDR1 SGHVS, CDR2 FNYEAQ. The CDR3 spans 13 residues. V was clipped by 0 bases and J by 9 bases, with 9 bases between them. The CDR3, as DNA: TGTGCCAGCAGCTTAGCAGATTCCTGGCCCCAGCATTTT. Amino acids: CASSLADSWPQHF. Supplemented by reference TRBV7-6 and TRBJ1-5, the full variable domain reads GAGVSQSPRYKVTKRGQDVALRCDPISGHVSLYWYRQALGQGPEFLTYFNYEAQQDKSGLPNDRFSAERPEGSISTLTIQRTEQRDSAMYRCASSLADSWPQHFGDGTRLSIL.

V and J are TRBV11-1 and TRBJ2-5, with TRBD2 matching over 8 bases. Germline assignment: CDR1 SGHAT and CDR2 FQDESV (reference sequence). V lost 5 bases and J lost 5; bases outside the gene matches: 7. This CDR3 is built from 14 residues. CDR3 loop: CASSRAGELETQYF. In DNA, the CDR3 is TGTGCCAGCAGCCGAGCGGGAGAGTTGGAGACCCAGTACTTC.

CDR3 sequence reads: CASSLGGRVTEAFF. Here the CDR3 DNA reads TGCGCCAGCAGCTTAGGGGGGCGGGTCACTGAAGCTTTCTTT. This chain links TRBV5-1 with TRBJ1-1, with a possible D match to TRBD1 (6 bases). From germline, CDR1 is SGHRS and CDR2 YFSETQ. V was pared by 2 bases and J by 4 bases, with 12 bases between. CDR3 length: 14 residues.

V and J are TRBV27 and TRBJ1-2; D not resolved. This CDR3 contains 14 residues. Germline loops: CDR1 MNHEY, CDR2 SMNVEV (reference sequence). V shed 4 bases and J shed 2 bases, with 11 bases lying between them. This chain's CDR3 is CASSSRTGNYGYTF. The CDR3 region has the DNA TGTGCCAGCAGTTCAAGGACGGGCAACTATGGCTACACCTTC.

This chain uses TRBV28 with TRBJ2-1; D gene uncertain. V gave up 2 bases and J gave up 0 bases, with 11 bases separating them. This CDR3 has 16 residues. Germline values: CDR1 MDHEN, CDR2 SYDVKM. The CDR3 region has the DNA TGTGCCAGCAGTTTAAGTCGGCTTGTCTCCTACAATGAGCAGTTCTTC. Protein product: CASSLSRLVSYNEQFF.

The chain couples TRBV24-1 to TRBJ2-3; maybe TRBD2 (7 bases). Germline-derived CDR1 and CDR2 are KGHDR and SFDVKD. This CDR3 has 17 amino acids. Deletions cut 3 bases from V and 5 bases from J, with 20 bases between. The CDR3, as DNA: TGTGCCACCAGTGATCCGGGGGGCTATCGAGAGCAAGATACGCAGTATTTT. Amino acid sequence: CATSDPGGYREQDTQYF.

The CDR3 loop reads CASSITAPSPATNEKLFF. The CDR3, as DNA: TGTGCCAGTAGTATAACGGCTCCGTCTCCTGCAACTAATGAAAAACTGTTTTTT. This sequence joins TRBV19 and TRBJ1-4; D not resolved. With 2 bases removed from V and 0 bases from J, the gap between germline ends came to 16 bases. Germline assignment: CDR1 LNHDA and CDR2 SQIVND (reference sequence). The CDR3 is 18 amino acids.

The genes are TRBV19 and TRBJ1-5; TRBD1 aligns across 7 bases. This CDR3 region has 15 residues. Germline trimming cut 3 bases from V and 4 bases from J; bases unmatched to any gene: 6. Germline V gives CDR1 LNHDA, CDR2 SQIVND (reference sequence). CDR3 loop: CASSIRDRINQPQHF. Here the CDR3 DNA reads TGTGCCAGTAGTATCCGGGACAGAATTAATCAGCCCCAGCATTTT.

The chain carries TRBV29-1 and TRBJ1-2, with D possibly TRBD1 on 5 matching bases. Germline assignment: CDR1 SQVTM and CDR2 ANQGSEA. The CDR3 is made up of 13 amino acids. Trimming took 4 bases from V and 2 from J, leaving 11 bases between them. CDR3 nucleotides: TGCAGCGTTGGGGGGGTAGCGAACTATGGCTACACCTTC. This codes for CSVGGVANYGYTF.

This clone appeared once. The chain joins TRBV21-1 to TRBJ2-1; TRBD2, the table's D call, was not compared with the DNA. TRBV21-1 is given as a pseudogene. This CDR3 has 14 amino acids. The DNA for the CDR3 is TGTGCCAGCAGCAATGAACTACCATACAATGAGCAGTTCTTC. Its protein product is CASSNELPYNEQFF.

The gene calls are TRBV24-1 and TRBJ1-2; no firm D call. Germline V CDR1 and CDR2: KGHDR, SFDVKD. Trimming pared 0 bases from V and 5 bases from J, leaving 6 bases between. The CDR3 covers 13 residues. The CDR3 DNA follows: TGTGCCACCAGTGATTTGAGAGGGTATGGCTACACCTTC. It is translated as CATSDLRGYGYTF.

The chain is built from TRBV6-5 and TRBJ1-1; TRBD1 agrees at 8 bases. Germline V lookup: CDR1 MNHEY, CDR2 SVGAGI. Trimming cost V 6 bases and J 7 bases; bases outside gene matches: 7. The CDR3 totals 13 residues. The CDR3 loop is CASRQGQVNEAFF. CDR3 DNA: TGTGCCAGCAGGCAGGGACAGGTCAATGAAGCTTTCTTT.

The chain employs TRBV30 and TRBJ1-1; possible D gene TRBD1, 6 bases. Per germline, CDR1 GTSNPN and CDR2 SVGIG (reference sequence). Deletions cut 0 bases from V and 3 bases from J, with 8 bases between. The CDR3 length is 13 residues. CDR3 DNA: TGTGCCTGGAGTGTAGGGGGGCACACTGAAGCTTTCTTT. Translated: CAWSVGGHTEAFF.

The CDR3 spells CASSKKGTEGNEKLFF. CDR3 in DNA: TGTGCCAGCAGCAAGAAAGGGACAGAAGGTAATGAAAAACTGTTTTTT. This chain links TRBV5-4 with TRBJ1-4, with 7 bases that match TRBD1. This CDR3 is 16 amino acids long. The J segment lost 4 bases and the V segment lost 4 bases, leaving 10 bases of the junction unmatched. Germline-derived CDR1 and CDR2 are SGHNT and YYREEE (reference sequence).

The chain couples TRBV18 to TRBJ2-2; D is ambiguous. The CDR3 has 13 residues. Germline assignment: CDR1 KGHSH and CDR2 LQKENI. V lost 2 bases and J 6 bases, leaving 7 bases between the germline ends. CDR3 in DNA: TGTGCCAGCTCACCAATGGCCGCCGGGGAGCTGTTTTTT. Amino acid sequence: CASSPMAAGELFF.

The chain carries TRBV11-2 and TRBJ1-4; D not resolved. CDR3 size: 12 residues. V lost 5 bases and J 11 bases, leaving 12 bases between the germline ends. The germline V gene has CDR1 SGHAT and CDR2 FQNNGV. The CDR3 reads CASSPSSWKLFF. The CDR3 nucleotides read TGTGCCAGCAGCCCCTCCTCTTGGAAACTGTTTTTT.

The chain links TRBV15 to TRBJ1-2; D is unresolved. The CDR3 spans 14 residues. The V end lost 0 bases, the J end lost 2 bases, and 7 bases lay between the germline ends. Germline V gene data show CDR1 as LNHNV and CDR2 as YYDKDF (reference sequence). CDR3 residues: CATSRETANYGYTF. Here the CDR3 DNA reads TGTGCCACCAGCAGAGAAACAGCCAACTATGGCTACACCTTC.

The CDR3 loop reads CASSLGQGRGYTF. The CDR3 DNA is TGTGCCAGCAGTCTAGGACAGGGACGTGGCTACACCTTC. The chain combines TRBV12-3 or TRBV12-4 with TRBJ1-2; 8 nucleotides match TRBD1. The CDR3 consists of 13 residues. Germline trimming cut 5 bases from V and 7 bases from J; bases unmatched to any gene: 6.

This clone was picked up one time. Different DNA sequences within this sample yield the same CDR3. V usage is TRBV11-2 and J usage is TRBJ2-1; 13 nucleotides align to TRBD2. CDR3 size: 15 residues. V shed 4 bases and J 4 bases; nucleotides not matched to a gene: 1. Germline-derived CDR1 and CDR2 are SGHAT and FQNNGV. The CDR3 DNA follows: TGTGCCAGCAGCTCGGGACTAGCGGGGTACAATGAGCAGTTCTTC. Amino acids: CASSSGLAGYNEQFF.

The chain carries TRBV18 and TRBJ2-1; maybe TRBD2 (5 bases). The CDR3 is 17 residues long. Trimming took 0 bases from V and 0 from J, leaving 12 bases between them. Per germline, CDR1 KGHSH and CDR2 LQKENI. CDR3 amino acids: CASSPPEGFSSYNEQFF. The DNA of the CDR3 is TGTGCCAGCTCACCACCCGAGGGTTTCAGCTCCTACAATGAGCAGTTCTTC. The variable domain in full, with the rest retrieved from reference TRBV18 and TRBJ2-1, is NAGVMQNPRHLVRRRGQEARLRCSPMKGHSHVYWYRQLPEEGLKFMVYLQKENIIDESGMPKERFSAEFPKEGPSILRIQQVVRGDSAAYFCASSPPEGFSSYNEQFFGPGTRLTVL.

This clone was seen only once. V and J are TRBV27 and TRBJ2-7; tentatively, D is TRBD2 (5 bases). The V and J ends lost 0 bases and 1 base respectively, with 10 bases between them. This CDR3 comprises 15 residues. Germline CDR1 MNHEY, CDR2 SMNVEV (reference sequence). The chain's CDR3 is CASSLSRTGSYEQYF. CDR3 in DNA: TGTGCCAGCAGTTTATCGCGGACGGGATCCTACGAGCAGTACTTC.

This clone was counted between two and nine times. This rearrangement joins TRBV7-9 to TRBJ2-5; 13 bases are shared with TRBD2. CDR3 size: 16 residues. CDR1 and CDR2 from the germline V gene are SEHNR and FQNEAQ (reference sequence). Trimming at V came to 5 bases and at J to 6 bases, leaving 9 bases not matched to a gene. This chain's CDR3 is CASSLRGTSGIQTQYF. In DNA, the CDR3 is TGTGCCAGCAGCCTCCGAGGGACTAGCGGGATACAGACCCAGTACTTC. The full variable domain, with the rest looked up from reference TRBV7-9 and TRBJ2-5, is DTGVSQNPRHKITKRGQNVTFRCDPISEHNRLYWYRQTLGQGPEFLTYFQNEAQLEKSRLLSDRFSAERPKGSFSTLEIQRTEQGDSAMYLCASSLRGTSGIQTQYFGPGTRLLVL.

This clone has more than one count but fewer than ten. The CDR3 nucleotides read TGTGCCAGCAGTTCACAGTACAATCAGCCCCAGCATTTT. This encodes CASSSQYNQPQHF. The chain carries TRBV6-5 and TRBJ1-5; no reliable D call. Germline V lookup: CDR1 MNHEY, CDR2 SVGAGI. The germline V and J ends were trimmed by 4 bases and 3 bases, with 7 bases remaining between them. This CDR3 is built from 13 residues.

In its sample, this clone was seen once. V usage is TRBV27 and J usage is TRBJ2-7; no definite D call. The CDR3 has 13 amino acids. Trimming left V 5 bases short and J 0 bases short, with 8 bases between. CDR1 and CDR2 (germline): MNHEY, SMNVEV (reference sequence). The CDR3 reads CASSPRNSYEQYF. DNA for the CDR3: TGTGCCAGCAGTCCGCGAAACTCCTACGAGCAGTACTTC.

The genes are TRBV18 and TRBJ1-6; D remains unclear. CDR1 KGHSH and CDR2 LQKENI come from the germline V gene. This CDR3 contains 13 residues. V was cut by 2 bases and J by 10 bases, with 9 bases left in between. The CDR3 region has the DNA TGTGCCAGCTCACCATCTACGGAGTCACCCCTCCACTTT. Its protein product is CASSPSTESPLHF.

V usage is TRBV2 and J usage is TRBJ2-7; D may be TRBD1 or TRBD2 (5 bases each). Germline V gene sequence: CDR1 SNHLY, CDR2 FYNNEI. This CDR3 contains 14 residues. Trimming stripped 6 bases from V and 3 bases from J, with 15 bases between. CDR3 bases: TGTGCCAGCAGGTCCGGGACGAACTTCTACGAGCAGTACTTC. Its translation: CASRSGTNFYEQYF.

The chain joins TRBV29-1 to TRBJ2-1; D unclear. The CDR3 covers 13 residues. Germline lookup yields CDR1 SQVTM and CDR2 ANQGSEA. Trimming shortened V by 6 bases and J by 4 bases, and 13 bases separated the two germline ends. CDR3 DNA: TGCAGCGTCCCAACGGACGCGTACAATGAGCAGTTCTTC. It encodes CSVPTDAYNEQFF.